Listed below are T cell receptor beta chains from one sample, sequenced in a study of high-grade serous ovarian cancer treatment subgroups. The repertoire was sequenced with immunoSEQ multiplex PCR; TCRdb's copy has only in-frame clones and lacks some. The sample gives over 6,000 clones, nearly 80% of which show up once; around 5% is in the top ten. Sequencing was performed on tumor tissue. Receptor source: a human donor with high-grade serous ovarian cancer. CDR3s include the opening cysteine and the closing phenylalanine or tryptophan. The order of the fields is CDR3 protein, CDR3 DNA, J gene, V gene, D gene, clone size. The D gene is left open where the match is weak. Part of the rows lack a size; the others show once, few, many or a class for expanded clones.

CDR3 protein: CASSLVGGGTEAFF
CDR3 DNA: TGTGCCAGCAGCTTGGTCGGCGGAGGGACTGAAGCTTTCTTT
J gene: TRBJ1-1
V gene: TRBV5-5
D gene: .
clone size: .

CDR3 protein: CASSHTGGPYEQYF
CDR3 DNA: TGTGCCAGCTCACATACGGGGGGCCCCTACGAGCAGTACTTC
J gene: TRBJ2-7
V gene: TRBV18
D gene: .
clone size: .

CDR3 protein: CASSTGRLGLYGYTF
CDR3 DNA: TGTGCCAGCAGCACGGGCCGATTGGGGCTCTATGGCTACACCTTC
J gene: TRBJ1-2
V gene: TRBV5-8
D gene: .
clone size: .

CDR3 protein: CAIKGHINTEAFF
CDR3 DNA: TGTGCCATCAAGGGTCATATTAACACTGAAGCTTTCTTT
J gene: TRBJ1-1
V gene: TRBV10-3
D gene: .
clone size: .

CDR3 protein: CASSTWDGGLGYTF
CDR3 DNA: TGCGCCAGCAGCACATGGGACGGGGGGCTTGGCTACACCTTC
J gene: TRBJ1-2
V gene: TRBV5-1
D gene: .
clone size: .

CDR3 protein: CASSQERQGPGELFF
CDR3 DNA: TGCGCCAGCAGCCAGGAGCGACAGGGCCCCGGGGAGCTGTTTTTT
J gene: TRBJ2-2
V gene: TRBV4-1
D gene: TRBD1
clone size: .

CDR3 protein: CASSEGGSYGYTF
CDR3 DNA: TGCGCCAGCAGTGAAGGGGGTAGTTATGGCTACACCTTC
J gene: TRBJ1-2
V gene: TRBV10-2
D gene: .
clone size: .

CDR3 protein: CASSPTGQSQETQYF
CDR3 DNA: TGTGCCAGCAGCCCGACCGGACAGTCACAAGAGACCCAGTACTTC
J gene: TRBJ2-5
V gene: TRBV5-4
D gene: .
clone size: .

CDR3 protein: CASSLWAEEIQYF
CDR3 DNA: TGTGCCAGCAGCTTGTGGGCAGAAGAGATCCAGTACTTC
J gene: TRBJ2-5
V gene: TRBV5-5
D gene: .
clone size: .

CDR3 protein: CAWSRDMGNTIYF
CDR3 DNA: TGTGCCTGGAGTAGGGACATGGGAAACACCATATATTTT
J gene: TRBJ1-3
V gene: TRBV30
D gene: .
clone size: .

CDR3 protein: CAISAGQGDQPQHF
CDR3 DNA: TGTGCCATCAGTGCGGGACAGGGGGATCAGCCCCAGCATTTT
J gene: TRBJ1-5
V gene: TRBV10-3
D gene: TRBD1
clone size: .

CDR3 protein: CASSQDRAGPSSYEQYF
CDR3 DNA: TGCGCCAGCAGCCAAGATAGGGCAGGGCCTAGCTCCTACGAGCAGTACTTC
J gene: TRBJ2-7
V gene: TRBV4-1
D gene: .
clone size: few